This T cell receptor (beta chain) was captured in a study of read filtering for tumor transcriptome and immune sequencing. This clonotype was seen many times. Molecular barcoded adaptors covering alpha/delta and beta/gamma chains were used on 400 ng RNA. In TCRdb, the reads were re-called with MiXCR into one record per CDR3 protein. The sample comprises some 130,000 distinct CDR3 sequences, 13% of which are singletons, and approximately 8% rests with the top ten. The source of this sequence is a donor at least 40 years old with multiple myeloma. Source material: a population of CD138-negative cells sorted from bone marrow.

In nucleotides, the CDR3 is TGCAGCGTTCAGGGGGCTAGCGGGAGTTACGAGCAGTACTTC. Amino acids: CSVQGASGSYEQYF. This chain uses TRBV29-1 with TRBJ2-7; TRBD2 matches 10 bases. Trimming cost V 5 bases and J 4 bases; bases outside gene matches: 8. Looked up from germline, CDR1 is SQVTM and CDR2 is ANQGSEA. CDR3 length equals 14 residues.